The clone carrying this TCR beta chain appeared once. The entry originates in a study of quantifying T cell responses using KT2 cells. In the study overall: Reverse transcription used primers in the TCR alpha and beta constant regions.

Germline assignment: CDR1 SGHVS and CDR2 FQNEAQ. The CDR3 is 12 amino acids. The V end was cut by 8 bases, the J end by 4 bases, with 11 bases between. Each cDNA got a UMI-containing oligo ligated at its 3' end. First-round PCR used four to five cycles and beta primers RC1.1 and RC1.2 covering TRBC1 and TRBC2. TCRdb re-derived calls from the UMI-ligation and nested PCR reads in MiXCR, one entry per CDR3 protein. The sample has about 50,000 distinct CDR3 sequences, 9.5% to 13% seen once. This receptor was obtained from a human donor. The rearrangement links TRBV7-8 to TRBJ1-1, with TRBD1 as a possible D gene (6 bases). The source material was PBMCs spiked with cells of the T cell clone KT2. In DNA, the CDR3 is TGTGCCAGCGGACGAGGGGGCACTGAAGCTTTCTTT. Its translation: CASGRGGTEAFF.